This section outlines one TCR beta chain sequence together with its context. Its antigen remains unidentified. The sample is drawn from a study of STAT3 mutations in large granular lymphocyte leukemia. Background on the study: Roughly half the longitudinally sequenced T-LGLL patients had canonical STAT3 mutations. Study results and caveats: Every T-LGLL patient had at least one immunodominant TCRbeta clonotype. Treatment regimens differed across patients between samplings. A small but highly pathogenic clone may have been missed.

Repertoires were generated with immunoSEQ multiplex PCR, while TCRdb's copy carries only in-frame clones and drops some. Here the sample spans roughly 25,000 clones, 94% being singletons. V lost 5 bases to trimming and J lost 4 bases, with 13 bases between them. This CDR3 region has 14 residues. Germline lookup yields CDR1 SEHNR and CDR2 FQNEAQ (reference sequence). This sequence joins TRBV7-9 and TRBJ2-3; D unclear. Sequencing used peripheral blood mononuclear cells. This receptor was obtained from a man between 35 and 55 years old with T-cell large granular lymphocyte leukemia. Some clones in this sample may be carry-over from other donors' samples. The CDR3 protein is CASSPVLTPDTQYF. CDR3 DNA sequence: TGTGCCAGCAGCCCCGTGCTAACCCCAGATACGCAGTATTTT.